This T cell receptor beta chain was captured by sequencing in a study of identical twins. TCRdb passed the 5' RACE reads through MiXCR, listing each CDR3 protein once. Of fewer than 500,000 distinct CDR3 sequences in the sample, around 24% are singletons; the top ten hold just under 3%. This clonotype was recorded a few times. Its target is not known. Overall study findings and caveats: Among beta out-of-frame sequences, excess sharing between twins appeared weaker.

The CDR3 runs 16 residues. V lost 3 bases, J lost 0 bases, and 14 bases lay in between. Germline CDR1 reads SGHRS; CDR2 reads YFSETQ. These sequences were also reported in another study, on T cells expressing NK-cell markers.

What was sequenced was CD4+ T cells sorted from blood. This chain joins TRBV5-1 and TRBJ2-3; D call uncertain. This TCR derives from a woman between 18 and 29 years old in good health. In DNA, the CDR3 is TGCGCCAGCAGCTCAGTAGGGATCACTAGCACAGATACGCAGTATTTT. Translating it yields CASSSVGITSTDTQYF.